Described below is a single TCR beta chain sequence and its context. The age range of participants was about 18 to 89 years, with residence in roughly 25 US areas. Resolution of symptoms, clearance, or two negative PCRs was present in recovered Cohort 3 donors. V gave up 8 bases and J gave up 6 bases, with 11 bases separating them. CDR1 is WSHSY, CDR2 SAAADI, per germline. CDR3 length equals 12 residues. These data are taken from a study of blood T cell repertoires in COVID-19. Turning to the study itself: PBMCs, B-cell-depleted T cells, or T cells provided the cDNA or gDNA that made up the material.

Per the original methods: Researchers report that nucleated cell counts were estimated from reference gene primer amplification. The repertoire was sequenced with immunoSEQ multiplex PCR; TCRdb's copy has only in-frame clones and lacks some. V, J and clone size are those of that table, while D and trimming were read from the DNA. Among about 370,000 clones listed, more than 80% were seen once. This chain links TRBV10-2 with TRBJ1-5; D perhaps matches TRBD1 (5 bases). The sequencing input was PBMCs or T cells enriched from blood (not recorded which). The TCR was taken from a man between 18 and 29 years old who had recovered from COVID-19. The chain's CDR3 is CASAGLSQPQHF. The CDR3 DNA reads TGCGCCAGCGCGGGACTTTCTCAGCCCCAGCATTTT.